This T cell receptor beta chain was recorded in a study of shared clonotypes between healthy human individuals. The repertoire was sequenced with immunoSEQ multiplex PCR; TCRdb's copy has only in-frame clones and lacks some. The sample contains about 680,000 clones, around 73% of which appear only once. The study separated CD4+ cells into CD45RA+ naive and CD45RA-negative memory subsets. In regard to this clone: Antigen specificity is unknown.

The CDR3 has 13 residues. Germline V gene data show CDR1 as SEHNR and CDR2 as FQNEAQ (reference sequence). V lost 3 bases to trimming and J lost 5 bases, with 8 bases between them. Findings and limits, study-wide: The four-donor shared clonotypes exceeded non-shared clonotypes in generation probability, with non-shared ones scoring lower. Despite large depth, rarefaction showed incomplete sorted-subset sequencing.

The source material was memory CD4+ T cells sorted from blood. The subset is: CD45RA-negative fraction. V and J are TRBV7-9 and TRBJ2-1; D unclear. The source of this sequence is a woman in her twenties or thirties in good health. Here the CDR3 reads CASSFVENNEQFF. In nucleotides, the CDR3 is TGTGCCAGCAGCTTTGTAGAAAACAATGAGCAGTTCTTC. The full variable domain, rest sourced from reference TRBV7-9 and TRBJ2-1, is DTGVSQNPRHKITKRGQNVTFRCDPISEHNRLYWYRQTLGQGPEFLTYFQNEAQLEKSRLLSDRFSAERPKGSFSTLEIQRTEQGDSAMYLCASSFVENNEQFFGPGTRLTVL.